Presented here are 25 T cell receptor beta chains from one specimen sequenced in a study of blood T cell repertoires in COVID-19. Sequencing used immunoSEQ multiplex PCR; TCRdb keeps in-frame clones, though not all of them. The sample carries about 68,000 clones, 80% to 90% recorded once. The sample consisted of peripheral blood. The origin of the receptors is a human donor in a cohort sampled during active COVID-19.

This clone was detected once. This chain joins TRBV4-3 and TRBJ2-3; D ambiguous. The ends were cut back, 3 bases at V and 1 base at J, with 8 bases in the middle. Germline assignment: CDR1 LGHNA and CDR2 YSLEER. The CDR3 is 14 residues long. In DNA, the CDR3 is TGCGCCAGCAGCCAGCAAGCCGGCACAGATACGCAGTATTTT. It is translated as CASSQQAGTDTQYF.

The chain has TRBV11-3 and TRBJ2-2; 10 bases fit TRBD2. This CDR3 is built from 19 residues. Germline CDR1 is SGHNT and CDR2 is YENEEA. Trimming took 4 bases from V and 1 from J; bases not matched to a gene: 12. In DNA form, the CDR3 reads TGTGCCAGCAGCTCAACTTATCCCGGGACTAGCGAGAACACCGGGGAGCTGTTTTTT. This gives the protein CASSSTYPGTSENTGELFF.

The chain has TRBV28 and TRBJ2-1; 9 positions agree with TRBD1. V was clipped by 4 bases and J by 5 bases; unmatched bases: 9. The CDR3 extends over 16 amino acids. The germline CDR1 and CDR2 sequences are MDHEN and SYDVKM. CDR3 loop: CASSSEGTGFHNEQFF. In DNA form, the CDR3 reads TGTGCCAGCAGTTCGGAGGGGACAGGGTTCCACAATGAGCAGTTCTTC.

The chain is built from TRBV24-1 and TRBJ2-1; 7 nucleotides align to TRBD2. CDR3 length: 14 residues. Trimming removed 5 bases from V and 9 bases from J; junction bases left unmatched: 9. The germline CDR1 and CDR2 sequences are KGHDR and SFDVKD. The CDR3 DNA follows: TGTGCCACCAGTGCAGCGGGGAAACTGGTTGAGCAGTTCTTC. This sequence encodes CATSAAGKLVEQFF.

J is TRBJ1-1 and V is TRBV6-5; D possibly corresponds to TRBD1 (5 bases). The length of the CDR3 is 13 residues. Trimming shortened V by 8 bases and J by 4 bases, and 14 bases separated the two germline ends. CDR1 MNHEY and CDR2 SVGAGI come from the germline V gene. The DNA for the CDR3 is TGTGCCAGCCGGCCCACGCAGGGCACTGAAGCTTTCTTT. It encodes CASRPTQGTEAFF.

The genes are TRBV28 and TRBJ2-7, with 13 bases matching TRBD2. Germline V gene data show CDR1 as MDHEN and CDR2 as SYDVKM. This CDR3 is built from 16 residues. The V and J ends lost 6 bases and 2 bases, in that order; junction bases with no gene match: 7. The DNA for the CDR3 is TGTGCCAGCAGCCCTGGGACTAGCGGGGCCACCTACGAGCAGTACTTC. Translation: CASSPGTSGATYEQYF.

The DNA of the CDR3 is TGCGCCAGCAGCGTGGCCCAGGGGGGATCCTACGAGCAGTACTTC. Its translation: CASSVAQGGSYEQYF. This chain links TRBV5-1 with TRBJ2-7, with D maybe TRBD1 (7 bases). V was clipped by 4 bases and J by 1 base, with 15 bases between them. Germline V gene lookup returns CDR1 SGHRS and CDR2 YFSETQ. This CDR3 is built from 15 residues.

The V call is TRBV23-1, the J call TRBJ2-1; 8 nucleotides match TRBD2. TRBV23-1 is an ORF for which the function is uncertain. The trim removed 9 bases at V and 0 bases at J, leaving 7 bases unmatched. This CDR3 is built from 15 residues. Here the CDR3 DNA reads TGCGCCAGTGACGAGCGGGAGAGCTCCTACAATGAGCAGTTCTTC. It encodes CASDERESSYNEQFF.

This chain connects TRBV14 to TRBJ2-5; TRBD1 agrees at 9 bases. Germline trimming cut 1 base from V and 5 bases from J; bases unmatched to any gene: 8. Germline V gene data show CDR1 as SGHDN and CDR2 as FVKESK. This CDR3 contains 16 residues. The CDR3 loop reads CASSQGNRGRWETQYF. CDR3 DNA: TGTGCCAGCAGCCAAGGGAACAGGGGGCGCTGGGAGACCCAGTACTTC.

In DNA, the CDR3 is TGTGCCAGCTCACTTTTTTGGGGGGAAGACTCTGGGGCCAACGTCCTGACTTTC. It codes for CASSLFWGEDSGANVLTF. V is TRBV18 and J is TRBJ2-6, with TRBD2 as a possible D gene (6 bases). The CDR3 contains 18 residues. CDR1 is KGHSH, CDR2 LQKENI, per germline. Trimming removed 4 bases at V and 0 bases at J, with 16 bases between. Full variable domain (remainder filled in from reference TRBV18 and TRBJ2-6): NAGVMQNPRHLVRRRGQEARLRCSPMKGHSHVYWYRQLPEEGLKFMVYLQKENIIDESGMPKERFSAEFPKEGPSILRIQQVVRGDSAAYFCASSLFWGEDSGANVLTFGAGSRLTVL.

In this sample, this clone turned up a few times. The gene calls are TRBV5-1 and TRBJ1-1; maybe TRBD1 (5 bases). The CDR3 loop spans 14 amino acids. Trimming took 0 bases from V and 6 from J, leaving 12 bases between them. In germline, CDR1 is SGHRS, CDR2 YFSETQ. The CDR3 coding sequence is TGCGCCAGCAGCTTGGGGCATTCAGGGTCTGAAGCTTTCTTT. Protein: CASSLGHSGSEAFF.

The rearrangement uses TRBV2 and TRBJ1-1; 8 bases line up with TRBD1. V was pared by 2 bases and J by 5 bases, with 7 bases of the junction left unmatched. The germline V gene encodes CDR1 SNHLY and CDR2 FYNNEI. CDR3 length equals 15 residues. CDR3 loop: CASSELGQERTEAFF. The CDR3 nucleotides are TGTGCCAGCAGTGAATTGGGACAGGAGAGAACTGAAGCTTTCTTT.

The rearrangement uses TRBV23-1 and TRBJ2-3; 11 nucleotides match TRBD1. TRBV23-1 is placed among ORFs of uncertain function. V was pared by 6 bases and J by 0 bases, with 11 bases of the junction left unmatched. The CDR3 totals 18 residues. The CDR3 region is CASRTPGQGEKSTDTQYF. CDR3 nucleotide sequence: TGCGCCAGCAGAACCCCGGGACAGGGGGAAAAAAGCACAGATACGCAGTATTTT.

The chain is built from TRBV4-1 and TRBJ2-4, with D perhaps TRBD1 (6 bases). Germline CDR1 is MGHRA and CDR2 is YSYEKL. The CDR3 spans 18 residues. The V end was cut by 1 base, the J end by 0 bases, with 16 bases between. In DNA, the CDR3 is TGCGCCAGCAGCCAAGTGCAGGCTACGACAGGAGCCAAAAACATTCAGTACTTC. This gives the protein CASSQVQATTGAKNIQYF.

The chain has TRBV19 and TRBJ2-2; D gene ambiguous. The CDR3 sequence is 12 residues long. Germline V gene sequence: CDR1 LNHDA, CDR2 SQIVND (reference sequence). V lost 3 bases to trimming and J lost 6 bases, with 5 bases between them. CDR3 in amino acids: CASSMGAGELFF. The DNA of the CDR3 is TGTGCCAGTAGTATGGGCGCCGGGGAGCTGTTTTTT.

This clone was counted a few times. The chain uses TRBV4-1 and TRBJ1-6; 8 bases are shared with TRBD1. The CDR3 contains 16 residues. Trimming took 2 bases from V and 7 from J; bases not matched to a gene: 7. Germline CDR1 is MGHRA and CDR2 is YSYEKL. CDR3 region: CASSQSLTGVNSPLHF. The CDR3 nucleotides read TGCGCCAGCAGCCAATCCCTGACAGGGGTAAATTCACCCCTCCACTTT.

The chain uses TRBV5-6 and TRBJ2-7, with D possibly matching TRBD1 (5 bases). CDR1 and CDR2 from the germline V gene are SGHDT and YYEEEE. The CDR3 consists of 15 residues. Trimming took 4 bases from V and 3 from J, leaving 17 bases between them. The CDR3 nucleotides are TGTGCCAGCAGCGTTCCCTTGGGGCCCGTCTACGAGCAGTACTTC. Protein: CASSVPLGPVYEQYF.

The chain uses TRBV19 and TRBJ1-5; D may be TRBD1 (5 bases). V was clipped by 8 bases and J by 2 bases, with 13 bases between them. Germline assignment: CDR1 LNHDA and CDR2 SQIVND (reference sequence). There are 14 residues in the CDR3. DNA for the CDR3: TGTGCCAGTTTACACAGGAGCGGCAATCAGCCCCAGCATTTT. Amino acids: CASLHRSGNQPQHF.

This clone was picked up one time. This chain links TRBV6-5 with TRBJ2-5; D is perhaps TRBD1 (6 bases). CDR1 and CDR2 from the germline V gene are MNHEY and SVGAGI. The CDR3 length is 13 residues. Trimming removed 6 bases from V and 1 base from J, with 9 bases in between. In nucleotides, the CDR3 is TGTGCCAGCAGCCGGACAGTCCAAGAGACCCAGTACTTC. It codes for CASSRTVQETQYF.

In DNA, the CDR3 is TGCGCCAGCAGTGGGACTAGCGGGGGGGCAGTATGGTCGCAGTATTTT. It translates to CASSGTSGGAVWSQYF. The V call is TRBV10-1, the J call TRBJ2-3; 15 positions match TRBD2. CDR1 and CDR2 (germline): WNHNN, SYGVQD (reference sequence). The CDR3 consists of 16 residues. Trimming cost V 4 bases and J 10 bases; bases outside gene matches: 9.

The chain uses TRBV2 and TRBJ2-1, with D perhaps matching TRBD2 (6 bases). The V end lost 5 bases, the J end lost 3 bases, and 11 bases lay between the germline ends. The CDR3 length is 14 residues. Germline V lookup: CDR1 SNHLY, CDR2 FYNNEI. CDR3 in amino acids: CASSPTGSYNEQFF. Written as DNA, the CDR3 is TGTGCCAGCAGTCCTACCGGGAGCTACAATGAGCAGTTCTTC.

V and J are TRBV27 and TRBJ2-1; TRBD1 agrees at 9 bases. The V and J ends lost 6 bases and 3 bases, in that order; junction bases with no gene match: 6. The germline gives CDR1 MNHEY, CDR2 SMNVEV (reference sequence). This CDR3 comprises 15 residues. The CDR3: CASSPDRGDYNEQFF. CDR3 nucleotides: TGTGCCAGCAGCCCAGACAGGGGGGACTACAATGAGCAGTTCTTC.

V usage is TRBV5-5 and J usage is TRBJ1-1; D remains unclear. Deletions cut 4 bases from V and 4 bases from J, with 17 bases between. The V gene's germline CDR1 is SGHKS and CDR2 YYEKEE (reference sequence). CDR3 length: 15 residues. CDR3 nucleotides: TGTGCCAGCAGCCTCCTGGGCGGGTGGGGCACTGAAGCTTTCTTT. Its protein product is CASSLLGGWGTEAFF.

The chain links TRBV19 to TRBJ2-1; D remains unclear. V lost 3 bases and J 5 bases, leaving 11 bases between the germline ends. Germline lookup yields CDR1 LNHDA and CDR2 SQIVND (reference sequence). The CDR3 extends over 14 amino acids. The CDR3 is CASSILYRDNEQFF. In DNA, the CDR3 is TGTGCCAGTAGTATTCTCTACAGAGACAATGAGCAGTTCTTC.

The V gene is TRBV4-2, the J gene TRBJ2-7; D perhaps matches TRBD2 (5 bases). Germline V CDR1 and CDR2: LGHNA, YNFKEQ. V lost 0 bases, J lost 3 bases, and 9 bases lay in between. This CDR3 is 14 amino acids long. The CDR3: CASSQENDYYEQYF. CDR3 sequence (DNA): TGTGCCAGCAGCCAAGAAAACGACTACTACGAGCAGTACTTC.